Shown below are 20 T cell receptor beta chains from a single sample sequenced in a study of cytomegalovirus exposure and HLA in healthy donors. The PCR contained 60 Vbeta and 13 Jbeta primers. Generated by immunoSEQ multiplex PCR, the TCRdb table keeps only in-frame clones and is missing some. This sample's clone table lists over 100,000 clones. Source material: PBMCs. The origin of the receptors is a man aged 18 to 29 in good health and CMV-seronegative.

The CDR3 protein is CASTQPPGQGNTGELFF. DNA of the CDR3: TGTGCCAGCACCCAACCACCGGGACAGGGGAACACCGGGGAGCTGTTTTTT. V and J are TRBV5-4 and TRBJ2-2; 9 bases line up with TRBD1. The trim removed 6 bases at V and 1 base at J, leaving 10 bases unmatched. The CDR3 totals 17 residues. Germline V gene lookup returns CDR1 SGHNT and CDR2 YYREEE (reference sequence). The variable domain in full, completed from reference TRBV5-4 and TRBJ2-2, reads ETGVTQSPTHLIKTRGQQVTLRCSSQSGHNTVSWYQQALGQGPQFIFQYYREEENGRGNFPPRFSGLQFPNYSSELNVNALELDDSALYLCASTQPPGQGNTGELFFGEGSRLTVL.

The genes are TRBV9 and TRBJ1-4; 11 bases agree with TRBD1. The germline V gene has CDR1 SGDLS and CDR2 YYNGEE. The CDR3 totals 16 residues. The J segment lost 6 bases and the V segment lost 4 bases, leaving 8 bases of the junction unmatched. The CDR3 DNA reads as TGTGCCAGCAGCCCTCGCGGGACAGGGGGTGATGAAAAACTGTTTTTT. It specifies CASSPRGTGGDEKLFF.

CDR3 protein: CASSYDRKNIQYF. The DNA of the CDR3 is TGTGCCAGCAGTTACGACAGGAAAAACATTCAGTACTTC. This sequence joins TRBV6-6 and TRBJ2-4; perhaps TRBD1 as D (6 bases). Deletions cut 2 bases from V and 4 bases from J, with 6 bases between. This CDR3 contains 13 residues. Germline V gene data show CDR1 as MNHNY and CDR2 as SVGAGI (reference sequence).

CDR3 residues: CAWPFWAAGALFEAFF. The DNA of the CDR3 is TGTGCCTGGCCCTTTTGGGCAGCAGGGGCCCTCTTTGAAGCTTTCTTT. The V call is TRBV30, the J call TRBJ1-1; possibly TRBD1 for D (6 bases). V dropped 5 bases and J dropped 7 bases, with 26 bases sitting between them. CDR3 length: 16 amino acids. Per the germline V gene, CDR1 is GTSNPN and CDR2 is SVGIG (reference sequence).

J is TRBJ2-5 and V is TRBV30, with 12 bases lining up with TRBD1. This CDR3 region has 14 residues. V dropped 4 bases and J dropped 5; count of bases not matched to a gene: 5. Germline loops: CDR1 GTSNPN, CDR2 SVGIG (reference sequence). The CDR3 is CAWNPGQGAETQYF. DNA of the CDR3: TGTGCCTGGAACCCGGGACAGGGGGCGGAGACCCAGTACTTC.

The V gene is TRBV11-2, the J gene TRBJ2-7, with a tentative D call TRBD2 (7 bases). The V and J ends lost 2 bases and 4 bases respectively, with 18 bases between them. This CDR3 is built from 16 residues. CDR1 and CDR2 from the germline V gene are SGHAT and FQNNGV. The CDR3 DNA reads as TGTGCCAGCAGCTTATTAGGGGGGGTAAGGGTATACGAGCAGTACTTC. Its protein product is CASSLLGGVRVYEQYF.

This sequence joins TRBV4-1 and TRBJ1-2; 7 nucleotides line up with TRBD1. The CDR3 has 16 amino acids. Unmatched junction bases numbered 7, after V lost 3 bases and J lost 0 bases. CDR1 and CDR2 from the germline V gene are MGHRA and YSYEKL. DNA for the CDR3: TGCGCCAGCAGCCAGATACCGGGACAGACTAACTATGGCTACACCTTC. As protein: CASSQIPGQTNYGYTF.

The V gene is TRBV5-4, the J gene TRBJ2-2; 9 bases map to TRBD1. Germline V gene data show CDR1 as SGHNT and CDR2 as YYREEE (reference sequence). V gave up 4 bases and J gave up 1 base; unmatched junction bases: 5. The CDR3 is 16 amino acids. CDR3 region: CASSARQGGNTGELFF. The CDR3 DNA is TGTGCCAGCAGCGCACGACAGGGGGGGAACACCGGGGAGCTGTTTTTT.

V and J are TRBV9 and TRBJ2-1; the match to TRBD1 covers 7 bases. V was pared by 4 bases and J by 9 bases, with 4 bases of the junction left unmatched. The CDR3 is 12 residues long. CDR1 and CDR2 (germline): SGDLS, YYNGEE. The CDR3 coding sequence is TGTGCCAGCAGCACAGGGGTGGGTGAGCAGTTCTTC. Encoded protein: CASSTGVGEQFF.

V and J are TRBV27 and TRBJ2-7; a weak D match, TRBD1 (5 bases). Trimming removed 3 bases at V and 3 bases at J, with 15 bases between. CDR3 length equals 15 residues. CDR1 is MNHEY and CDR2 is SMNVEV in the germline V gene (reference sequence). CDR3 loop: CASSFWGPPHYEQYF. The CDR3 DNA reads TGTGCCAGCAGTTTCTGGGGCCCCCCCCACTACGAGCAGTACTTC.

The V and J genes are TRBV9 and TRBJ1-1; D gene ambiguous. Germline loops: CDR1 SGDLS, CDR2 YYNGEE. This CDR3 region has 13 residues. V dropped 0 bases and J dropped 3 bases, with 6 bases sitting between them. The CDR3 loop is CASSVDSYTEAFF. The CDR3 DNA reads as TGTGCCAGCAGCGTAGACAGCTACACTGAAGCTTTCTTT.

V and J are TRBV19 and TRBJ2-2; 16 bases map to TRBD2. From germline, CDR1 is LNHDA and CDR2 SQIVND (reference sequence). The CDR3 length is 18 residues. The V and J ends lost 6 bases and 6 bases, in that order; junction bases with no gene match: 10. The CDR3 DNA follows: TGTGCCAGTAGCCCCGGGACTAGCGGGAGGGTGTTAGCCGGGGAGCTGTTTTTT. This gives the protein CASSPGTSGRVLAGELFF.

The chain combines TRBV28 with TRBJ2-1, with 10 bases matching TRBD2. The V segment lost 6 bases and the J segment 6 bases; nucleotides outside the gene matches: 14. This CDR3 is built from 17 residues. CDR1 and CDR2 from the germline V gene are MDHEN and SYDVKM. In DNA, the CDR3 is TGTGCCAGCAGCTACCTTACTAGCGGGATTAGGGGCAATGAGCAGTTCTTC. Its translation is CASSYLTSGIRGNEQFF.

The genes are TRBV27 and TRBJ2-7, with 8 bases lining up with TRBD2. Germline assignment: CDR1 MNHEY and CDR2 SMNVEV (reference sequence). This CDR3 region has 14 residues. After removal of 6 bases from V and 0 bases from J, the junction contained 4 bases not matched to a gene. The CDR3 is CASRPSGGSYEQYF. CDR3 in DNA: TGTGCCAGCAGACCCAGCGGGGGCTCCTACGAGCAGTACTTC.

This sequence joins TRBV12-5 and TRBJ2-3; 8 bases match TRBD2. Per the germline V gene, CDR1 is LGHNT and CDR2 is FRNRAP. CDR3 length: 15 residues. J gave up 5 bases and V 7 bases, and 11 bases lay outside the gene matches. The CDR3 loop reads CASDFPGGRGDTQYF. The CDR3 DNA sequence: TGTGCTAGTGACTTCCCGGGGGGGCGAGGAGATACGCAGTATTTT.

The J gene is TRBJ1-1, the V gene TRBV7-2; no reliable D call. Germline V CDR1 and CDR2: SGHTA, FQGNSA. V was pared by 5 bases and J by 5 bases, with 15 bases between. The CDR3 extends over 14 amino acids. This CDR3 reads CASSQDPIGTEAFF. Here the CDR3 DNA reads TGTGCCAGCAGCCAAGACCCCATCGGGACTGAAGCTTTCTTT.

The chain joins TRBV5-1 to TRBJ2-7; D is perhaps TRBD1 (5 bases). CDR3 length: 14 residues. The V gene's germline CDR1 is SGHRS and CDR2 YFSETQ. The V and J ends lost 6 bases and 1 base respectively, with 14 bases between them. The CDR3 here is CASTRGDTSYEQYF. CDR3 DNA sequence: TGCGCCAGCACAAGGGGTGACACTTCCTACGAGCAGTACTTC.

The V gene is TRBV28, the J gene TRBJ2-3, with TRBD2 identical over 10 bases. The germline CDR1 and CDR2 sequences are MDHEN and SYDVKM. The CDR3 runs to 14 residues. The V segment lost 6 bases and the J segment 2 bases; nucleotides outside the gene matches: 2. The CDR3 region has the DNA TGTGCCAGCAGCACTAGCGGGATCACAGATACGCAGTATTTT. Its protein product is CASSTSGITDTQYF.

The chain employs TRBV7-2 and TRBJ1-2, with D uncertain. V lost 1 base and J lost 6, with 18 bases in between. CDR1 and CDR2 from the germline V gene are SGHTA and FQGNSA. The CDR3 is 16 amino acids. This chain's CDR3 is CASSLGAVEGLNGYTF. CDR3 nucleotide sequence: TGTGCCAGCAGCTTAGGCGCGGTAGAGGGTTTGAATGGCTACACCTTC.

The chain is built from TRBV11-3 and TRBJ1-2; TRBD1 matches 8 bases. CDR3 length: 16 residues. Per germline, CDR1 SGHNT and CDR2 YENEEA. Trimming removed 5 bases from V and 4 bases from J; junction bases left unmatched: 12. The CDR3 sequence: CASSNRGAGGGYGYTF. In DNA form, the CDR3 reads TGTGCCAGCAGCAATCGAGGGGCAGGGGGCGGCTATGGCTACACCTTC.